This T cell receptor (beta chain) was identified during a study of T cell repertoires in cytomegalovirus infection. Concerning this clonotype itself: Its specificity is not known.

The CDR3 has 12 residues. Looked up from germline, CDR1 is LNHDA and CDR2 is SQIVND (reference sequence). Trimming at V came to 4 bases and at J to 7 bases, leaving 1 base not matched to a gene. TCRdb analysed the reads with MiXCR anew, one entry per CDR3 protein. There are a few hundred thousand distinct CDR3 sequences in the sample; about 44% occur only once, and 43% lies in the top ten. This specimen was cultured PBMCs, taken from culture after CMV antigen stimulation. The chain couples TRBV19 to TRBJ2-1, with 7 positions matching TRBD2. The receptor was isolated from a human donor in good health (CMV status not recorded). Some clones in this sample may be carry-over from other donors' samples. The DNA for the CDR3 is TGTGCCAGTAGTACCGGGGGGAATGAGCAGTTCTTC. Translating it yields CASSTGGNEQFF. Full variable domain (outside the CDR3, taken from reference TRBV19 and TRBJ2-1): DGGITQSPKYLFRKEGQNVTLSCEQNLNHDAMYWYRQDPGQGLRLIYYSQIVNDFQKGDIAEGYSVSREKKESFPLTVTSAQKNPTAFYLCASSTGGNEQFFGPGTRLTVL.